Listed below are T cell receptor beta chains from one sample, sequenced in a study of blood T cells in healthy people across ages. TCRdb redid the calling of the 5' RACE reads with MiXCR, one entry per CDR3 protein. The table lists 750,000 to 950,000 distinct CDR3 sequences, 20% to 30% of them singletons. These same records also appear under a second study, on T cells of mothers and their children.

Sample: blood. The receptors were sampled from a boy between 5 and 17 years old in good health. The CDR3 runs from the conserved cysteine through the conserved F or W. The D gene is left open where the match is weak. Rows give clone size only sometimes, using once, few, many, or a class for an expanded clone.

>TRBJ1-4|few|TRBV28|.
CASSFEGWANEKLFF
TGTGCCAGCAGTTTTGAAGGGTGGGCTAATGAAAAACTGTTTTTT
>TRBJ1-4|few|TRBV6-1|.
CASNGAATNEKLFF
TGTGCCAGTAACGGGGCGGCAACTAATGAAAAACTGTTTTTT
>TRBJ2-7|few|TRBV15|.
CATRSGLSFYEQYF
TGTGCCACCAGATCCGGGCTTTCGTTCTACGAGCAGTACTTC
>TRBJ2-3|few|TRBV5-1|TRBD1
CASSLGDRRTDTQYF
TGCGCCAGCAGCTTGGGGGACAGACGCACAGATACGCAGTATTTT
>TRBJ2-5|few|TRBV12-3/TRBV12-4|.
CASSLGLGGGANLGETQYF
TGTGCCAGCAGTTTAGGTTTGGGAGGGGGGGCGAATTTGGGAGAGACCCAGTACTTC
>TRBJ2-1|.|TRBV6-5|TRBD1
CASRGDRLNSEQFF
TGTGCCAGCAGGGGGGACAGGTTAAATTCTGAGCAGTTCTTC
>TRBJ2-1|.|TRBV6-1|.
CASRPLRVGWGNEQFF
TGTGCCAGCAGACCTCTTAGGGTCGGCTGGGGCAATGAGCAGTTCTTC
>TRBJ2-2|.|TRBV5-1|TRBD2
CASSWGAGLNTGELFF
TGCGCCAGCAGCTGGGGAGCGGGGTTGAACACCGGGGAGCTGTTTTTT
>TRBJ2-7|.|TRBV7-6|TRBD2
CASSSLAGGYEQYF
TGTGCCAGCAGCTCCTTAGCGGGGGGCTACGAGCAGTACTTC
>TRBJ1-2|.|TRBV7-3|TRBD1
CASSPGQASAGYTF
TGTGCCAGCAGCCCAGGACAGGCCTCCGCTGGCTACACCTTC
>TRBJ2-1|.|TRBV12-3/TRBV12-4|TRBD2
CASSPTGTSGRPPYNEQFF
TGTGCCAGCAGTCCGACCGGGACTAGCGGGAGGCCGCCTTACAATGAGCAGTTCTTC
>TRBJ2-1|.|TRBV3-1|.
CASSQGWRGEQFF
TGTGCCAGCAGCCAAGGGTGGCGGGGAGAGCAGTTCTTC
>TRBJ1-1|.|TRBV9|.
CASSVVAGRNTEAFF
TGTGCCAGCAGCGTAGTGGCAGGACGAAACACTGAAGCTTTCTTT
>TRBJ1-6|few|TRBV20-1|.
CSAVGGMGSPLHF
TGCAGTGCTGTAGGAGGGATGGGTTCACCCCTCCACTTT
>TRBJ2-1|.|TRBV7-9|.
CASSPPTRQNEQFF
TGTGCCAGCAGTCCCCCAACGCGTCAGAATGAGCAGTTCTTC
>TRBJ2-2|once|TRBV7-2|.
CASGRGSQTGELFF
TGTGCCAGTGGTAGGGGTTCTCAGACCGGGGAGCTGTTTTTT
>TRBJ2-5|.|TRBV20-1|.
CSARDPMGKETQYF
TGCAGTGCTAGAGATCCTATGGGAAAAGAGACCCAGTACTTC
>TRBJ2-7|.|TRBV5-1|.
CASSLAGQYEQYF
TGTGCCAGCAGCTTAGCCGGACAGTACGAGCAGTACTTC
>TRBJ2-5|.|TRBV11-2|TRBD1
CASSPRDRVVETQYF
TGTGCCAGCAGCCCACGGGACAGGGTGGTGGAGACCCAGTACTTC
>TRBJ1-1|.|TRBV4-1|.
CASNYPGDPEAFF
TGCGCCAGCAACTACCCAGGGGATCCTGAAGCTTTCTTT
>TRBJ2-1|.|TRBV7-8|.
CASNKGRAGAHNEQFF
TGTGCCAGCAACAAAGGGAGGGCGGGGGCACACAATGAGCAGTTCTTC
>TRBJ2-7|.|TRBV27|TRBD2
CASSPAAQRGTYEQYF
TGTGCCAGCAGTCCCGCCGCCCAGCGGGGCACCTACGAGCAGTACTTC
>TRBJ2-1|.|TRBV24-1|TRBD1
CATSDPIQGAGEQFF
TGTGCCACCAGTGACCCCATACAGGGGGCGGGTGAGCAGTTCTTC
>TRBJ1-1|few|TRBV30|.
CAWTDMNTEAFF
TGTGCCTGGACGGACATGAACACTGAAGCTTTCTTT
>TRBJ2-4|few|TRBV18|.
CASSPPISWAKNIQYF
TGTGCCAGCTCACCACCGATCTCTTGGGCCAAAAACATTCAGTACTTC
>TRBJ2-7|few|TRBV12-3/TRBV12-4|.
CASTRQASYEQYF
TGTGCCAGCACCAGACAGGCCTCCTACGAGCAGTACTTC
>TRBJ2-3|.|TRBV5-1|TRBD2
CASSMVTSGGDTQYF
TGCGCCAGCAGCATGGTGACTAGCGGGGGTGATACGCAGTATTTT
>TRBJ1-1|.|TRBV3-1|.
CASSLGVAEAFF
TGTGCCAGCAGCCTAGGGGTCGCTGAAGCTTTCTTT
>TRBJ1-4|few|TRBV24-1|TRBD1
CATSDPTGGREKLFF
TGTGCCACCAGTGATCCAACAGGGGGTCGGGAAAAACTGTTTTTT
>TRBJ1-6|.|TRBV20-1|.
CSASLGEIYSPLHF
TGCAGTGCTAGTCTTGGGGAGATTTATTCACCCCTCCACTTT
>TRBJ2-1|few|TRBV29-1|TRBD1
CSVGGTGTEFYNEQFF
TGCAGCGTTGGAGGGACCGGGACAGAGTTCTACAATGAGCAGTTCTTC
>TRBJ2-1|few|TRBV5-1|TRBD2
CAGSLGTIEQFF
TGCGCCGGCAGCTTGGGGACTATTGAGCAGTTCTTC
>TRBJ2-1|few|TRBV7-6|.
CTSSLLQNYNEQFF
TGTACCAGCAGCTTGTTACAGAATTACAATGAGCAGTTCTTC
>TRBJ2-1|.|TRBV7-9|.
CASSLGRVKADEQFF
TGTGCCAGCAGCTTGGGCAGGGTAAAGGCGGATGAGCAGTTCTTC
>TRBJ2-5|few|TRBV23-1|TRBD2
CASSFTSGGTQYF
TGCGCCAGCAGTTTTACTAGCGGGGGGACCCAGTACTTC
>TRBJ1-2|few|TRBV6-5|.
CASRRGAGGYGYTF
TGTGCCAGCAGGCGGGGGGCAGGAGGCTATGGCTACACCTTC
>TRBJ2-7|few|TRBV5-1|.
CASSLDVNGEQYF
TGCGCCAGCAGCTTGGATGTCAATGGCGAGCAGTACTTC